This TCR beta chain was recovered during a study of blood T cell repertoires in COVID-19. Overall study context: Donors in the United States, Italy and Spain gave samples during acute or convalescent COVID-19. T cells, B-cell-depleted T cells, or PBMCs provided the cDNA or gDNA that served as material.

Original processing notes: Amplified reference gene primers provided the basis for estimating nucleated cell counts. Libraries were prepared by immunoSEQ multiplex PCR; TCRdb keeps only in-frame clonotypes and omits some of them. V, J and clone size are those of that table, while D and trimming were read from the DNA. The sample shows approximately 30,000 clones, approximately 90% of them seen only once. Per the germline V gene, CDR1 is LGHNA and CDR2 is YNFKEQ. The CDR3 covers 15 residues. V was clipped by 5 bases and J by 3 bases; unmatched bases: 4. The source is a human donor in a cohort sampled during active COVID-19. Specimen: peripheral blood. This chain uses TRBV4-2 with TRBJ2-2, with TRBD2 identical over 9 bases. This CDR3 reads CASSATSGDTGELFF. CDR3 DNA sequence: TGTGCCAGCAGCGCGACTAGCGGAGACACCGGGGAGCTGTTTTTT.